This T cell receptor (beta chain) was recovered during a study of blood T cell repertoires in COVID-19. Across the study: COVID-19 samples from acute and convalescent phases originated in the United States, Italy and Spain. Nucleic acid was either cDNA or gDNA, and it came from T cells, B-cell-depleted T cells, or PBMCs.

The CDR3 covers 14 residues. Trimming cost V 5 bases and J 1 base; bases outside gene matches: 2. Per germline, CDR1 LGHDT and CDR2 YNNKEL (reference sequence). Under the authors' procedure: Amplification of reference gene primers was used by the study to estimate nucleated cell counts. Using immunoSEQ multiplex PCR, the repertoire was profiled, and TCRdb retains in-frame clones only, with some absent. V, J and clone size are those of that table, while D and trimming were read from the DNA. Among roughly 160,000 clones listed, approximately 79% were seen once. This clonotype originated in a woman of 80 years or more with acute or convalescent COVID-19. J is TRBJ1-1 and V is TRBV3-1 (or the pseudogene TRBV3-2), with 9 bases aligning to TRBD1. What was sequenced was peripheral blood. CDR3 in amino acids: CASSSDRGNTEAFF. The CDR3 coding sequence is TGTGCCAGCAGCTCGGACAGGGGGAACACTGAAGCTTTCTTT.